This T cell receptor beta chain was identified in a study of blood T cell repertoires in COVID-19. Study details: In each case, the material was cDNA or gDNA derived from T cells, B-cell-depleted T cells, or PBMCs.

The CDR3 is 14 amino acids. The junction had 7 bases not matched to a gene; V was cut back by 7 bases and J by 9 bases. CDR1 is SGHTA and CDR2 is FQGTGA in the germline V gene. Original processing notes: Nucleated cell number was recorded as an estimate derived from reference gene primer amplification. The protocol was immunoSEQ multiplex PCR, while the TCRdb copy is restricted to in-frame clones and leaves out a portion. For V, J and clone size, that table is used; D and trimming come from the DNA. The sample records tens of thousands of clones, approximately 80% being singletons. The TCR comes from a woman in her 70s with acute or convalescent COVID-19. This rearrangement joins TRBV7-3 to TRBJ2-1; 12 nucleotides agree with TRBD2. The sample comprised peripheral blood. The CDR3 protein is CASKRTSGAVEQFF. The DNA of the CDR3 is TGTGCCAGCAAAAGGACTAGCGGGGCCGTTGAGCAGTTCTTC. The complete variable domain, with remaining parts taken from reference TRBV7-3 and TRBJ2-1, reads GAGVSQTPSNKVTEKGKYVELRCDPISGHTALYWYRQSLGQGPEFLIYFQGTGAADDSGLPNDRFFAVRPEGSVSTLKIQRTERGDSAVYLCASKRTSGAVEQFFGPGTRLTVL.